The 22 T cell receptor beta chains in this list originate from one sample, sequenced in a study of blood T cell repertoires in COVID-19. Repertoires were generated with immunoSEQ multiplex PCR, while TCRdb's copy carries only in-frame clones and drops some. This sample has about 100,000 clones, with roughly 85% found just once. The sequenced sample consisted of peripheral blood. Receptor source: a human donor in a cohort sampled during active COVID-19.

Written as DNA, the CDR3 is TGCGCCAGCAGCCACTTAGCGGGGCCTACAGATACGCAGTATTTT. Translated: CASSHLAGPTDTQYF. The rearrangement links TRBV5-1 to TRBJ2-3; 8 bases are shared with TRBD2. After removal of 4 bases from V and 3 bases from J, the junction contained 7 bases not matched to a gene. The CDR3 is made up of 15 amino acids. The germline gives CDR1 SGHRS, CDR2 YFSETQ.

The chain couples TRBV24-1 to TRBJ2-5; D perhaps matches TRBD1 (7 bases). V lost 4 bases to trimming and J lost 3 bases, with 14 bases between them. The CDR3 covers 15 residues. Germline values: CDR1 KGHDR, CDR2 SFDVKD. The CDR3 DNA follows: TGTGCCACCAGTGAGGCGGGACAGCCGAAAGAGACCCAGTACTTC. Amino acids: CATSEAGQPKETQYF.

This CDR3 reads CASSSGGRRVSPLHF. The DNA of the CDR3 is TGTGCCAGCAGTAGCGGGGGGCGCAGAGTTTCACCCCTCCACTTT. V is TRBV6-5 and J is TRBJ1-6, with D perhaps TRBD1 (6 bases). V was cut by 5 bases and J by 9 bases, with 17 bases left in between. This CDR3 spans 15 amino acids. Germline CDR1 is MNHEY and CDR2 is SVGAGI.

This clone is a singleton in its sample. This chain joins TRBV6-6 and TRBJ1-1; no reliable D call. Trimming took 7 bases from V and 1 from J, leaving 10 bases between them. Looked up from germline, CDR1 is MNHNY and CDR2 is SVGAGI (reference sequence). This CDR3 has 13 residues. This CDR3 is CASTIRENTEAFF. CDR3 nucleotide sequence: TGTGCCAGCACTATCCGGGAGAACACTGAAGCTTTCTTT.

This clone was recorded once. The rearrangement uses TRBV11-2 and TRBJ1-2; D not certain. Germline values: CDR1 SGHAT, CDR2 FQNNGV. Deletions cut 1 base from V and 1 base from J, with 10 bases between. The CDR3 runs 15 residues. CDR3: CASSLVHGGNYGYTF. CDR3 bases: TGTGCCAGCAGCTTAGTCCACGGAGGTAACTATGGCTACACCTTC.

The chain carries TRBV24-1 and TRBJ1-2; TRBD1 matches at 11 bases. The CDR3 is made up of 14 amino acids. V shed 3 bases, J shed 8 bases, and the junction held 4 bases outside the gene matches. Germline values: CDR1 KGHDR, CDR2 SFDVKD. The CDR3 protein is CATSDGQGATGYTF. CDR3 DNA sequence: TGTGCCACCAGTGATGGACAGGGGGCGACCGGCTACACCTTC.

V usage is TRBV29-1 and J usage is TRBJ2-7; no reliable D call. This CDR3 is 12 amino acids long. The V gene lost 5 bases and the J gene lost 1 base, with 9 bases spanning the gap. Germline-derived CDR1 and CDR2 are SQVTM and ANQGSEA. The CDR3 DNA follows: TGCAGCGTTAAAGGCAGTTCCTACGAGCAGTACTTC. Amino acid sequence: CSVKGSSYEQYF.

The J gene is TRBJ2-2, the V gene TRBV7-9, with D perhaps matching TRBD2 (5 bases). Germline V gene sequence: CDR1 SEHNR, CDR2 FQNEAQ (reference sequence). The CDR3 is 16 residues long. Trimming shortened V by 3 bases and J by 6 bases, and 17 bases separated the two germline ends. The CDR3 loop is CASSFRGDLWAGELFF. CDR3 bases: TGTGCCAGCAGCTTCCGGGGTGACCTCTGGGCCGGGGAGCTGTTTTTT.

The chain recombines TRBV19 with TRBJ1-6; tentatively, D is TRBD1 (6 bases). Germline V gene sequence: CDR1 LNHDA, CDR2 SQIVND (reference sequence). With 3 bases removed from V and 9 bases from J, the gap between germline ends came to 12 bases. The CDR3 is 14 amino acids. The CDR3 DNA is TGTGCCAGTAGTATTCCGGGACATTCTTCACCCCTCCACTTT. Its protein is CASSIPGHSSPLHF.

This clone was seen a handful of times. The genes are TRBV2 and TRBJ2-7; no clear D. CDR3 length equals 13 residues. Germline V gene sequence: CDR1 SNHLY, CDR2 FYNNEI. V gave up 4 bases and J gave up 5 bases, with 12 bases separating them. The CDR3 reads CASSARLGDEQYF. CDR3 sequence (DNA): TGTGCCAGCAGTGCCCGGTTGGGCGACGAGCAGTACTTC. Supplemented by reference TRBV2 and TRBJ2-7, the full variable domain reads EPEVTQTPSHQVTQMGQEVILRCVPISNHLYFYWYRQILGQKVEFLVSFYNNEISEKSEIFDDQFSVERPDGSNFTLKIRSTKLEDSAMYFCASSARLGDEQYFGPGTRLTVT.

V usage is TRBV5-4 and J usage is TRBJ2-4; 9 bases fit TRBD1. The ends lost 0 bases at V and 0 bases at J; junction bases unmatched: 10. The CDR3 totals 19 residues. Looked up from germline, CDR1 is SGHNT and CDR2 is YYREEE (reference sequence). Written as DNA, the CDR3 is TGTGCCAGCAGCTTGGCCGGGACAGGGACAATAGGAGCCAAAAACATTCAGTACTTC. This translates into CASSLAGTGTIGAKNIQYF. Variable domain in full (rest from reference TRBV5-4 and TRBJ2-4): ETGVTQSPTHLIKTRGQQVTLRCSSQSGHNTVSWYQQALGQGPQFIFQYYREEENGRGNFPPRFSGLQFPNYSSELNVNALELDDSALYLCASSLAGTGTIGAKNIQYFGAGTRLSVL.

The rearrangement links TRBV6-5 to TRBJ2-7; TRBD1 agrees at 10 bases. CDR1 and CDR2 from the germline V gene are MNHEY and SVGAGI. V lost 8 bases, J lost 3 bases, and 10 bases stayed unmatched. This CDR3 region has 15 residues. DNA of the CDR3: TGTGCCAGCGGGCCCCGGACAGGGGGTAACTACGAGCAGTACTTC. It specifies CASGPRTGGNYEQYF.

For the CDR3, the DNA is TGCGCCAGCAGCCACGACAACAGGGGGCTCACTGAAGCTTTCTTT. It encodes CASSHDNRGLTEAFF. The chain couples TRBV4-1 to TRBJ1-1; TRBD1 matches at 9 bases. Germline V gene data show CDR1 as MGHRA and CDR2 as YSYEKL. V trimming: 3 bases; J trimming: 4 bases; junction bases outside the gene matches: 6. The CDR3 contains 15 residues.

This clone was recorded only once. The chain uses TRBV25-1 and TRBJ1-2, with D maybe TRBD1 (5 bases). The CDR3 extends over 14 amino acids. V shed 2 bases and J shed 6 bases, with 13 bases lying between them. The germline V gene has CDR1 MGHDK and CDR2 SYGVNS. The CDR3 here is CASSERTPPNGYTF. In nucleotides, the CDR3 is TGTGCCAGCAGTGAACGGACACCGCCAAATGGCTACACCTTC.

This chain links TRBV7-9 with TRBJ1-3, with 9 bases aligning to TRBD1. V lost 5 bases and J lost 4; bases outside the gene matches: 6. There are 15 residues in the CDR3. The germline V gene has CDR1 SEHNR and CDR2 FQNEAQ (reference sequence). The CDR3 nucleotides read TGTGCCAGCAGCCCCGGACAGGGGATCGGAAACACCATATATTTT. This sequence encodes CASSPGQGIGNTIYF.

The CDR3, as DNA: TGTGCCAGCACCCGCGGGATGTGGATCAATCAGCCCCAGCATTTT. Its protein product is CASTRGMWINQPQHF. The chain employs TRBV28 and TRBJ1-5; no definite D call. V lost 7 bases to trimming and J lost 3 bases, with 16 bases between them. This CDR3 spans 15 amino acids. The germline V gene encodes CDR1 MDHEN and CDR2 SYDVKM.

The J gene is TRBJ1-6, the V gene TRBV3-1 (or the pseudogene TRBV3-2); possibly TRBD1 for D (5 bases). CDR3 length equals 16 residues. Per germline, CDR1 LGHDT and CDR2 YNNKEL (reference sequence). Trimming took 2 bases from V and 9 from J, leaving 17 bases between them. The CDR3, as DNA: TGTGCCAGCAGCCAACCACACCAGGGCTACAGTTCACCCCTCCACTTT. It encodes CASSQPHQGYSSPLHF.

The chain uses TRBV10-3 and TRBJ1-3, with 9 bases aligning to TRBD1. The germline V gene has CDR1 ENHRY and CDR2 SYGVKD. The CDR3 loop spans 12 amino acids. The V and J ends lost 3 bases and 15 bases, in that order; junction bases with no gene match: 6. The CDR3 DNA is TGTGCCATCAGTGATGGCGGGGGACAGGGATATTTT. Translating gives CAISDGGGQGYF.

CDR3 coding DNA: TGTGCCAGCATATCGGGGAGGACGGGCTCCTACGAGCAGTACTTC. This codes for CASISGRTGSYEQYF. J is TRBJ2-7 and V is TRBV6-5; D is perhaps TRBD2 (6 bases). The V end lost 7 bases, the J end lost 0 bases, and 16 bases lay between the germline ends. Germline CDR1 reads MNHEY; CDR2 reads SVGAGI. The CDR3 is 15 amino acids.

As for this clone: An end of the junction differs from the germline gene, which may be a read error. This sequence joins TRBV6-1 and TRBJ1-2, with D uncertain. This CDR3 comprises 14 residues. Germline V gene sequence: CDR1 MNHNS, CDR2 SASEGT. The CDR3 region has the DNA TGTGCCAGCAGTGATTCGGCGGCTAAGTATGGCTACACCTTC. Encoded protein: CASSDSAAKYGYTF.

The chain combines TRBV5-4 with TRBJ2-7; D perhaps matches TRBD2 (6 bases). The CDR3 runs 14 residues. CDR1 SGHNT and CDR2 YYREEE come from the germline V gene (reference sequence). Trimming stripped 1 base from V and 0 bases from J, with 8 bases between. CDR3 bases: TGTGCCAGCAGCTTGCGGCGGGACTCCTACGAGCAGTACTTC. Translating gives CASSLRRDSYEQYF.

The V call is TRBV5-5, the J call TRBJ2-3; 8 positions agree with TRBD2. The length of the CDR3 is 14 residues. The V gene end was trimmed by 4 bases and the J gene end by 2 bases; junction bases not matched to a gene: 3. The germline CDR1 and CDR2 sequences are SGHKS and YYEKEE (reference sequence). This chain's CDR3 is CASSLAGPTDTQYF. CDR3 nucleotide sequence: TGTGCCAGCAGCCTAGCGGGCCCCACAGATACGCAGTATTTT.